This TCR beta chain comes out of a study of control samples from healthy donors and cancer patients. J gave up 6 bases and V 1 base, and 10 bases lay outside the gene matches. The CDR3 covers 17 residues. Germline V gene data show CDR1 as LGHNA and CDR2 as YNFKEQ. Clones were read by immunoSEQ multiplex PCR, and TCRdb kept only the in-frame ones, dropping some. The sample includes around 250,000 clones, almost 85% of them seen just once. This sequence originates from a woman aged 55-70 years with lung cancer. The sequencing sample was made of PBMCs. V and J are TRBV4-2 and TRBJ2-1, with TRBD2 matching over 9 bases. The CDR3 nucleotides are TGTGCCAGCAGCCAAGCTCCCGGGGCGGGAGGGTCCAATGAGCAGTTCTTC. It is translated as CASSQAPGAGGSNEQFF.